This TCR beta chain was sequenced in a study of vaccination and CD4 T cells after COVID-19. The overall study: Post-vaccination specimens were collected at a median of about 70 days following dose two (range 14 to 241).

The treatment is: 10-day PBMC culture with coronavirus spike peptide pools or control peptides (ViraFEST assay). TCRs were sequenced by ViraFEST after antigen-specific T cells had been expanded with peptide pools. Half of the medium was exchanged for fresh IL-2 medium, first on day 3 and then on day 7. Regarding this clonotype: Its antigen is unidentified.

An Oncomine TCR Beta short-read assay was used to sequence the DNA from cultured CD4+ T cells. Investigators obtained genomic DNA by extraction from cultured CD4+ T cells. TCRdb processed the PCR reads anew with MiXCR; each CDR3 protein has one entry. The sample contains some 25,000 distinct CDR3 sequences, about 41% of which appear only once. The TCR was taken from a human donor who had recovered from COVID-19. The specimen was CD4+ T cells from blood, cultured in vitro.

CDR3 amino acids: CASSLFRATEAFF. In DNA form, the CDR3 reads TGTGCCAGCAGTTTATTCAGGGCCACTGAAGCTTTCTTT. This chain links TRBV27 with TRBJ1-1, with a tentative D call TRBD1 (5 bases). CDR3 length equals 13 residues. CDR1 and CDR2 (germline): MNHEY, SMNVEV (reference sequence). Trimming pared 1 base from V and 4 bases from J, leaving 7 bases between.